The source of this T cell receptor (beta chain) is a study of shared clonotypes between healthy human individuals. Study-level findings and limits: Represented genetic and exposure-history diversity was restricted by having few donors. A handful of donors shared roughly 5% of their naive CD4 clonotypes.

Sequencing used immunoSEQ multiplex PCR; TCRdb keeps in-frame clones, though not all of them. The sample lists 2,100,000 or so clones, approximately 95% seen once, with less than 0.15% in the top ten. Trimming pared 0 bases from V and 6 bases from J, leaving 6 bases between. CDR3 size: 11 residues. In germline, CDR1 is GTSNPN, CDR2 SVGIG (reference sequence). With respect to this clone: Its specificity is not known. This same CDR3 is encoded by further DNA sequences in the sample.

V gene TRBV30 combines with J gene TRBJ2-7; D not resolved. This receptor was obtained from a man aged 18 to 29 in good health. Sequencing was performed on naive CD4+ T cells sorted from blood. Sample subset: CD45RA+ positively selected. The CDR3 region has the DNA TGTGCCTGGAGTGTGGCGGTCGAGCAGTACTTC. This gives the protein CAWSVAVEQYF.